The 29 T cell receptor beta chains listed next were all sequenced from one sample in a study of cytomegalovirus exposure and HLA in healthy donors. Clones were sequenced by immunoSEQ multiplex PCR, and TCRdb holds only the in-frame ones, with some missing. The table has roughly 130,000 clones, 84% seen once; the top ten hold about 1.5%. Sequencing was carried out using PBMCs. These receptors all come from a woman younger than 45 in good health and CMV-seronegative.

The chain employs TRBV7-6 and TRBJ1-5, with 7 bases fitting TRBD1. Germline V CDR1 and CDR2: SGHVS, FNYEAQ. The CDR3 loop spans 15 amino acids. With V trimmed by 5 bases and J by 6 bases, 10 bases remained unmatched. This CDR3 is CASSPGPTGVQPQHF. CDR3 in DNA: TGTGCCAGCAGCCCAGGCCCTACAGGGGTTCAGCCCCAGCATTTT.

The CDR3 region is CASSQSLLAGEGELFF. DNA of the CDR3: TGCGCCAGCAGTCAATCGCTCCTAGCGGGGGAGGGGGAGCTGTTTTTT. The gene calls are TRBV23-1 and TRBJ2-2, with 10 bases lining up with TRBD2. TRBV23-1 is classed as an ORF, of uncertain function. V gave up 0 bases and J gave up 8 bases; unmatched junction bases: 6. This CDR3 contains 16 residues.

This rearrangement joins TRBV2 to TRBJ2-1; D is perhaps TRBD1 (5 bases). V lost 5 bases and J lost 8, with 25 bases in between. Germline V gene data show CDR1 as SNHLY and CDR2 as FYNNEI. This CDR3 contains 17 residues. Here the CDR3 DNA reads TGTGCCAGCAGTTGGGGTTCCCAAGGGGCTAGTGGCGATGAGCAGTTCTTC. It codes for CASSWGSQGASGDEQFF.

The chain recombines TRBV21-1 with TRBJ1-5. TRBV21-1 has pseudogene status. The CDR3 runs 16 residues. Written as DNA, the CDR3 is TGTGCCAGCAGCCCGAGTCGGGGGAAAAGCAATCAGCCCCAGCATTTT. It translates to CASSPSRGKSNQPQHF.

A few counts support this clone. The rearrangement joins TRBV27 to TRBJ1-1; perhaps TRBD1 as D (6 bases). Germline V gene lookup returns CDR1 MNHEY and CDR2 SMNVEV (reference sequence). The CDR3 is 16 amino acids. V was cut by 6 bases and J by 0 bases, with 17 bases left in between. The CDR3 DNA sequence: TGTGCCAGCAGATCCGGGACAAATAGCTTGAACACTGAAGCTTTCTTT. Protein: CASRSGTNSLNTEAFF.

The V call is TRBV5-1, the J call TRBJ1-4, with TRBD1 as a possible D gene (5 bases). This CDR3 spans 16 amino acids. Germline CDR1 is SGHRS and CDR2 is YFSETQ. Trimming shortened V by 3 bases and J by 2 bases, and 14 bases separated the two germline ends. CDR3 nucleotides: TGCGCCAGCAGCTCTGGAGGGGTTGGGACTAATGAAAAACTGTTTTTT. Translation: CASSSGGVGTNEKLFF.

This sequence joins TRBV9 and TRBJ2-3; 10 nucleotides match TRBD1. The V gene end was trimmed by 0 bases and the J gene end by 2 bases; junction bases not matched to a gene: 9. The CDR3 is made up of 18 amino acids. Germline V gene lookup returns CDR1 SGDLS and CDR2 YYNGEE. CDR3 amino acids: CASSVGDRGYGYTDTQYF. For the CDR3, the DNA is TGTGCCAGCAGCGTAGGGGACAGGGGCTACGGGTACACAGATACGCAGTATTTT.

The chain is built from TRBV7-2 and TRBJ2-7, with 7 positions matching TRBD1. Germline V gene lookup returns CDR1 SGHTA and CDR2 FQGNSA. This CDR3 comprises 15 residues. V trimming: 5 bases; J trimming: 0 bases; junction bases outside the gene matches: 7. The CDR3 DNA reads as TGTGCCAGCAGCATTTACAGGGGTTCCTCCTACGAGCAGTACTTC. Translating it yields CASSIYRGSSYEQYF.

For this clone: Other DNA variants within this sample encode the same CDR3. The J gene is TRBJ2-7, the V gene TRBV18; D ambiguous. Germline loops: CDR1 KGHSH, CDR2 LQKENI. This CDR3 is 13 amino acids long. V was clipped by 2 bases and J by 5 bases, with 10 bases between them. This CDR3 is CASSPRDSNEQYF. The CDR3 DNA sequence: TGTGCCAGCTCACCAAGAGACTCGAACGAGCAGTACTTC.

The CDR3 sequence: CASAPRGGDTEAFF. As DNA, the CDR3 is TGTGCCAGCGCTCCCCGGGGGGGGGACACTGAAGCTTTCTTT. The chain carries TRBV7-9 and TRBJ1-1; TRBD1 is a possible D gene (5 bases). This CDR3 has 14 amino acids. Germline loops: CDR1 SEHNR, CDR2 FQNEAQ (reference sequence). V gave up 8 bases and J gave up 3 bases, with 16 bases separating them.

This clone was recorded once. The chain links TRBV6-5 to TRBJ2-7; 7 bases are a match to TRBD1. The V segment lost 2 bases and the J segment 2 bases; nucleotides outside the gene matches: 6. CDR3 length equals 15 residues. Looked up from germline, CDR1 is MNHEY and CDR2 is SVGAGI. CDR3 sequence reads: CASSYRTGSTYEQYF. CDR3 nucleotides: TGTGCCAGCAGTTACCGGACAGGTTCGACCTACGAGCAGTACTTC.

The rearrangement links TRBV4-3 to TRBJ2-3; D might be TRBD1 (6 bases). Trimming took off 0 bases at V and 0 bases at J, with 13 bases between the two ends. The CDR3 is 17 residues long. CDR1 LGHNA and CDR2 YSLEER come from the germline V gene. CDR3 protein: CASSQDEQGTSTDTQYF. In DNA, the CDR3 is TGCGCCAGCAGCCAAGACGAACAGGGAACTAGCACAGATACGCAGTATTTT.

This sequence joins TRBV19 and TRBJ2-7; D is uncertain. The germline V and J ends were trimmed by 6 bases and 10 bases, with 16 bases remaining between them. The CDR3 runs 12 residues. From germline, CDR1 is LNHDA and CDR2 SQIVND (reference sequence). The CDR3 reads CASRDDLKNQYF. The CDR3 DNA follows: TGTGCCAGTAGAGACGACTTAAAAAATCAGTACTTC.

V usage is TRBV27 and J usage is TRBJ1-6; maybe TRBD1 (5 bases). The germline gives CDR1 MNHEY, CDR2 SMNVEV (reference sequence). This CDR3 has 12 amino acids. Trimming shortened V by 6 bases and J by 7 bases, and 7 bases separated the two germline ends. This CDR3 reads CASSPGNSPLHF. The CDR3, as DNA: TGTGCCAGCAGCCCAGGGAATTCACCCCTCCACTTT.

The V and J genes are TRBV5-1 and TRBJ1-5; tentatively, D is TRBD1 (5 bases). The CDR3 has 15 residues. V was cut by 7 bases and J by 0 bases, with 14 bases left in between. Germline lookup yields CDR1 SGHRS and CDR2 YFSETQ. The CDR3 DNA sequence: TGCGCCAGCTCCTTACAGGCTTATAGCAATCAGCCCCAGCATTTT. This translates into CASSLQAYSNQPQHF.

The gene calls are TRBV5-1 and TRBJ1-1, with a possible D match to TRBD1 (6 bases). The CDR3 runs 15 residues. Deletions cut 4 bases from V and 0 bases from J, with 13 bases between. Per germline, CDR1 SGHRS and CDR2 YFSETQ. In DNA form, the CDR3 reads TGCGCCAGCAGCCCAGGCGACAGGCTGAACACTGAAGCTTTCTTT. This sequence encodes CASSPGDRLNTEAFF. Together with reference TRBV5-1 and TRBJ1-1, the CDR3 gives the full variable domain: KAGVTQTPRYLIKTRGQQVTLSCSPISGHRSVSWYQQTPGQGLQFLFEYFSETQRNKGNFPGRFSGRQFSNSRSEMNVSTLELGDSALYLCASSPGDRLNTEAFFGQGTRLTVV.

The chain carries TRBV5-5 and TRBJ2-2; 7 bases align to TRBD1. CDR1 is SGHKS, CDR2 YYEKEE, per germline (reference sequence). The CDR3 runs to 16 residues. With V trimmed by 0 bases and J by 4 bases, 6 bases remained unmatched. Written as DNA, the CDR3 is TGTGCCAGCAGCTTGGGACAGGGTCCGACCACCGGGGAGCTGTTTTTT. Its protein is CASSLGQGPTTGELFF.

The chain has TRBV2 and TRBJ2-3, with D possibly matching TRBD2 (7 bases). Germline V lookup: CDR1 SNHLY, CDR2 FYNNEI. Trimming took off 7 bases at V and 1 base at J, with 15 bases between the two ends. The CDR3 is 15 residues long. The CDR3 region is CASMAGAGGTDTQYF. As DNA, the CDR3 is TGTGCCAGCATGGCGGGGGCCGGGGGCACAGATACGCAGTATTTT.

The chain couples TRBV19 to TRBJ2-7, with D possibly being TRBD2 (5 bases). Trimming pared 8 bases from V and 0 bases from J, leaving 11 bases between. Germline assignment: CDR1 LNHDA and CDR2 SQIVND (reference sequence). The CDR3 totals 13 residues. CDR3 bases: TGTGCCAGTCGGGAACCCGACTCCTACGAGCAGTACTTC. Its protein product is CASREPDSYEQYF.

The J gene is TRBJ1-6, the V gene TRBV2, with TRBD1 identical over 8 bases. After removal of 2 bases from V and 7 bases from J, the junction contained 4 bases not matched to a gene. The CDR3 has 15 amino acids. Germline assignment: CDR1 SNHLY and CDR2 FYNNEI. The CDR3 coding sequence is TGTGCCAGCAGTGAACTCCAGGGGGCAAATTCACCCCTCCACTTT. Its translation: CASSELQGANSPLHF.

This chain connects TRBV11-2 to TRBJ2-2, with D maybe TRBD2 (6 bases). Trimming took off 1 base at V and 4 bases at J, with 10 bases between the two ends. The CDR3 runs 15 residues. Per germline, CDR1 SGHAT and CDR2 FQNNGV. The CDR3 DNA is TGTGCCAGCAGCTTAGTACTAGCTACCACCGGGGAGCTGTTTTTT. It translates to CASSLVLATTGELFF.

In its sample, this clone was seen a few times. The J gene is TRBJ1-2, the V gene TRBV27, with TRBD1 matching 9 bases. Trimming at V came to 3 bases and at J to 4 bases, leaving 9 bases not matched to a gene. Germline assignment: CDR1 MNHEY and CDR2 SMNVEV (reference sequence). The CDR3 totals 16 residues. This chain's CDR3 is CASSLDRGSLSYGYTF. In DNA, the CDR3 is TGTGCCAGCAGTTTGGACAGGGGATCCCTGAGCTATGGCTACACCTTC.

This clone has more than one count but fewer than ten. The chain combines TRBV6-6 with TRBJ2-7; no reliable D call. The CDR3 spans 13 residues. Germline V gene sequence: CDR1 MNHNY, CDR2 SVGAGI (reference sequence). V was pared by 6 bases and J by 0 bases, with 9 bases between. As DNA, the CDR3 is TGTGCCAGCAGAAGGCAGGTCTCCTACGAGCAGTACTTC. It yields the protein CASRRQVSYEQYF.

CDR3 region: CASSQGYFGNTIYF. Written as DNA, the CDR3 is TGTGCCAGCAGCCAGGGGTACTTTGGAAACACCATATATTTT. The rearrangement joins TRBV5-6 to TRBJ1-3; a weak D match, TRBD1 (6 bases). From germline, CDR1 is SGHDT and CDR2 YYEEEE. The CDR3 is 14 residues long. The V and J ends lost 4 bases and 3 bases respectively, with 11 bases between them.

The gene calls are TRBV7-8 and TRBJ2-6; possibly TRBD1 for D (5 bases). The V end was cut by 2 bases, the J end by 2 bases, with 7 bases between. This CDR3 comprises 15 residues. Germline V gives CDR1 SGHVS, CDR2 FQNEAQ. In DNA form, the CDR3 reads TGTGCCAGCAGCTTACTGACAGCTGGGGCCAACGTCCTGACTTTC. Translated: CASSLLTAGANVLTF.

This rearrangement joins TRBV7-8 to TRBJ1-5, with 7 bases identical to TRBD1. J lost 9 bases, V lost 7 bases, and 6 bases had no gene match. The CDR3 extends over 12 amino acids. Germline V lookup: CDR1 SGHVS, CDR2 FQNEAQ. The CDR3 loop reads CASNKGAGPQHF. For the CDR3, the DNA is TGTGCCAGCAATAAGGGGGCTGGGCCCCAGCATTTT.

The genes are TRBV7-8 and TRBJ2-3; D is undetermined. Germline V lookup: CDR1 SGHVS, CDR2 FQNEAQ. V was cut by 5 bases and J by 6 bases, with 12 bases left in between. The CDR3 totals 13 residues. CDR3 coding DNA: TGTGCCAGCAGCCCTATAAAAACGGATACGCAGTATTTT. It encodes CASSPIKTDTQYF.

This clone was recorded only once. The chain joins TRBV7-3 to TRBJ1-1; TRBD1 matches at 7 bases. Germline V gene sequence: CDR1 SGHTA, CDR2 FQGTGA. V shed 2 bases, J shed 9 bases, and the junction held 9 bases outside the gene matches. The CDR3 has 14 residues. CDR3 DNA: TGTGCCAGCAGCTTAGGAGGGGGCGTGGGTAAAGCTTTCTTT. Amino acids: CASSLGGGVGKAFF. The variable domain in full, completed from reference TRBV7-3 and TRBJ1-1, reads GAGVSQTPSNKVTEKGKYVELRCDPISGHTALYWYRQSLGQGPEFLIYFQGTGAADDSGLPNDRFFAVRPEGSVSTLKIQRTERGDSAVYLCASSLGGGVGKAFFGQGTRLTVV.

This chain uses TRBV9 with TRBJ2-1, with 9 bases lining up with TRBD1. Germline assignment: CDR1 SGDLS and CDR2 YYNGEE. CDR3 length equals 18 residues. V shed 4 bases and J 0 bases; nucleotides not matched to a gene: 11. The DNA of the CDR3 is TGTGCCAGCAGCATCCGGACAGGGGCCTTCGACTCCTACAATGAGCAGTTCTTC. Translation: CASSIRTGAFDSYNEQFF.